The 16 T cell receptor beta chains below were found in one sample sequenced in a study of CD8 T cells in ankylosing spondylitis. Study results and limitations: Among TCR beta sequences, a motif of eight highly homologous variants appeared characteristic of ankylosing spondylitis blood.

Their antigens are not known. TCRdb ran MiXCR on the 5' RACE reads and lists one entry per CDR3 protein. Altogether over 700,000 distinct CDR3 sequences are present, 15% to 20% being singletons, with the ten largest covering roughly a fifth. The sequencing input was blood, either unsorted or a sorted T cell fraction (not recorded which). All receptors derive from a male donor with ankylosing spondylitis.

This clonotype was counted only a few times. The chain is built from TRBV27 and TRBJ1-6, with 8 bases that match TRBD1. The CDR3 extends over 19 amino acids. From germline, CDR1 is MNHEY and CDR2 SMNVEV (reference sequence). With V trimmed by 6 bases and J by 0 bases, 13 bases remained unmatched. In DNA, the CDR3 is TGTGCCAGCAGGACCGGACAGGGTGGAACTAGCTCCTATAATTCACCCCTCCACTTT. Amino acids: CASRTGQGGTSSYNSPLHF.

This clonotype was counted only a few times. The chain recombines TRBV6-1 with TRBJ1-1, with D possibly TRBD1 on 6 matching bases. Germline CDR1 reads MNHNS; CDR2 reads SASEGT. This CDR3 spans 15 amino acids. V lost 6 bases, J lost 0 bases, and 14 bases lay in between. This CDR3 reads CASRDRRAMNTEAFF. In nucleotides, the CDR3 is TGTGCCAGCAGGGACAGACGGGCGATGAACACTGAAGCTTTCTTT.

This chain links TRBV7-3 with TRBJ2-2; D uncertain. The CDR3 covers 15 residues. Trimming took 2 bases from V and 7 from J, leaving 14 bases between them. CDR1 and CDR2 (germline): SGHTA, FQGTGA. The CDR3 region is CASSLRAARNGELFF. CDR3 nucleotide sequence: TGTGCCAGCAGCTTACGGGCGGCCCGTAACGGGGAGCTGTTTTTT.

The genes are TRBV3-1 and TRBJ2-7; 7 bases agree with TRBD2. Germline CDR1 and CDR2: LGHDT and YNNKEL (reference sequence). Trimming removed 0 bases from V and 3 bases from J; junction bases left unmatched: 5. This CDR3 spans 15 amino acids. The CDR3 nucleotides are TGTGCCAGCAGCCAAGATCGACTAGCCGACTACGAGCAGTACTTC. Amino acid sequence: CASSQDRLADYEQYF.

This clonotype came up many times. The V and J genes are TRBV6-5 and TRBJ2-5, with D uncertain. Trimming stripped 5 bases from V and 5 bases from J, with 9 bases between. There are 12 residues in the CDR3. Germline CDR1 MNHEY, CDR2 SVGAGI. In nucleotides, the CDR3 is TGTGCCAGCAGTCAGACCGGTGAGACCCAGTACTTC. Its protein is CASSQTGETQYF.

The gene calls are TRBV12-3 or TRBV12-4 and TRBJ2-2; 9 nucleotides match TRBD1. V lost 7 bases and J lost 1; bases outside the gene matches: 4. The CDR3 has 15 amino acids. Here the CDR3 reads CASNRDRVNTGELFF. DNA of the CDR3: TGTGCCAGCAACCGGGACAGGGTGAACACCGGGGAGCTGTTTTTT.

This clonotype was seen only a few times. The chain recombines TRBV20-1 with TRBJ1-2, with 7 bases that match TRBD1. After removal of 4 bases from V and 6 bases from J, the junction contained 8 bases not matched to a gene. This CDR3 is built from 13 residues. The germline V gene has CDR1 DFQATT and CDR2 SNEGSKA (reference sequence). CDR3 DNA sequence: TGCAGTGCTACCGCGACAGGGCAGGATGGCTACACCTTC. Translated: CSATATGQDGYTF.

The chain carries TRBV20-1 and TRBJ2-3, with D unresolved. CDR3 length: 11 amino acids. The germline CDR1 and CDR2 sequences are DFQATT and SNEGSKA (reference sequence). V lost 1 base to trimming and J lost 4 bases, with 3 bases between them. The DNA of the CDR3 is TGCAGTGCTAGAGTTTCAGATACGCAGTATTTT. Its translation is CSARVSDTQYF.

V is TRBV12-3 or TRBV12-4 and J is TRBJ1-2; weak D call: TRBD1 (5 bases). The CDR3 length is 14 residues. Trimming took off 4 bases at V and 6 bases at J, with 15 bases between the two ends. CDR3 sequence: CASSWGTQPDGYTF. The CDR3 DNA reads as TGTGCCAGCAGTTGGGGGACGCAACCCGATGGCTACACCTTC.

The table lists this clonotype with a few counts. The chain couples TRBV27 to TRBJ2-1, with 13 positions matching TRBD2. This CDR3 is 16 amino acids long. Trimming removed 4 bases from V and 8 bases from J; junction bases left unmatched: 8. The germline CDR1 and CDR2 sequences are MNHEY and SMNVEV (reference sequence). DNA of the CDR3: TGTGCCAGCAGTTCCCCGGGACTAGCGGGATGGCATGAGCAGTTCTTC. This translates into CASSSPGLAGWHEQFF.

The chain carries TRBV3-1 and TRBJ2-5; D not certain. This CDR3 is built from 20 residues. Germline-derived CDR1 and CDR2 are LGHDT and YNNKEL (reference sequence). The V and J ends lost 0 bases and 5 bases respectively, with 28 bases between them. The CDR3 region has the DNA TGTGCCAGCAGCCAAGAGAACCCCTTCCAGGATACTGTGGGTTTGGAGACCCAGTACTTC. It codes for CASSQENPFQDTVGLETQYF.

This clonotype has just a few counts. The chain recombines TRBV29-1 with TRBJ2-1; either TRBD1 or TRBD2 may supply D (7 bases each). This CDR3 spans 14 amino acids. Between the trimmed V and J ends, which lost 5 bases and 1 base, there was a span of 12 bases. Per germline, CDR1 SQVTM and CDR2 ANQGSEA. CDR3 region: CSVQGGVSYNEQFF. The CDR3 DNA is TGCAGCGTTCAGGGGGGGGTATCCTACAATGAGCAGTTCTTC.

This clonotype turned up a few times. The chain recombines TRBV12-3 or TRBV12-4 with TRBJ2-5, with D hard to call. Trimming took off 7 bases at V and 0 bases at J, with 12 bases between the two ends. This CDR3 spans 14 amino acids. In DNA form, the CDR3 reads TGTGCCAGCACCACCCAAGGGCACCAAGAGACCCAGTACTTC. The encoded protein is CASTTQGHQETQYF.

This clonotype was recorded many times. V is TRBV12-3 or TRBV12-4 and J is TRBJ2-1, with D unclear. The CDR3 is 12 amino acids. The V gene lost 3 bases and the J gene lost 7 bases, with 7 bases spanning the gap. The CDR3 region is CASSLDRNEQFF. Here the CDR3 DNA reads TGTGCCAGCAGTTTGGATCGGAATGAGCAGTTCTTC.

This clonotype appeared a few times. V and J are TRBV27 and TRBJ1-2; D ambiguous. The CDR3 runs 15 residues. Trimming left V 1 base short and J 4 bases short, with 13 bases between. Germline lookup yields CDR1 MNHEY and CDR2 SMNVEV (reference sequence). CDR3 region: CASSLFPQQVYGYTF. The DNA for the CDR3 is TGTGCCAGCAGTTTATTCCCCCAGCAGGTCTATGGCTACACCTTC.

The sample holds many counts of this clonotype. This sequence joins TRBV12-3 or TRBV12-4 and TRBJ2-3; 15 nucleotides agree with TRBD2. V shed 6 bases and J 5 bases; nucleotides not matched to a gene: 6. The CDR3 extends over 16 amino acids. As DNA, the CDR3 is TGTGCCAGCAGCCGGGGACTAGCGGGGGGAAAAGATACGCAGTATTTT. This encodes CASSRGLAGGKDTQYF.